The 2 T cell receptor beta chains listed next were all sequenced from one sample in a study of blood T cell repertoires in COVID-19. Libraries were prepared by immunoSEQ multiplex PCR; TCRdb keeps only in-frame clonotypes and omits some of them. The sample records around 49,000 clones, around 73% being singletons. The sequenced material came from PBMCs or T cells enriched from blood (not recorded which). These receptors all come from a woman aged 45 to 65 with acute COVID-19.

V is TRBV6-5 and J is TRBJ1-2; 9 nucleotides align to TRBD1. The CDR3 totals 14 residues. CDR1 is MNHEY, CDR2 SVGAGI, per germline. V gave up 7 bases and J gave up 6 bases; unmatched junction bases: 9. CDR3 sequence reads: CASILTGGADGYTF. CDR3 in DNA: TGTGCCAGCATACTAACAGGGGGCGCGGATGGCTACACCTTC.

The rearrangement joins TRBV18 to TRBJ1-3; TRBD1 might be the D (6 bases). Germline V gene sequence: CDR1 KGHSH, CDR2 LQKENI. The length of the CDR3 is 15 residues. The V end was cut by 2 bases, the J end by 4 bases, with 12 bases between. CDR3 amino acids: CASSPGGAPGNTIYF. The CDR3 DNA sequence: TGTGCCAGCTCACCAGGGGGCGCGCCCGGAAACACCATATATTTT.